The rows below give T cell receptor beta chains drawn from one sample of a study of blood T cell repertoires in COVID-19. Some clones are missing from TCRdb's copy, which holds only in-frame ones; the method was immunoSEQ multiplex PCR. Here the sample spans about 190,000 clones, approximately 84% being singletons. The sequencing sample was made of PBMCs or T cells enriched from blood (not recorded which). The receptors stem from a woman aged 25 to 39 who had recovered from COVID-19. Both conserved end residues are part of each CDR3. Each record gives: clone size, J gene, V gene, D gene, CDR3 protein, CDR3 DNA. D genes are given only for firm matches. The size of a clone is reported for some rows only, either as once, few or many, or as a class for expanded clones.

clone size: .
J gene: TRBJ1-2
V gene: TRBV14
D gene: .
CDR3 protein: CASSQSPQGINYGYTF
CDR3 DNA: TGTGCCAGCAGCCAGTCCCCACAGGGAATAAACTATGGCTACACCTTC

clone size: .
J gene: TRBJ1-2
V gene: TRBV2
D gene: TRBD1
CDR3 protein: CASSETGYYGYTF
CDR3 DNA: TGTGCCAGCAGTGAGACAGGGTATTATGGCTACACCTTC

clone size: .
J gene: TRBJ2-2
V gene: TRBV15
D gene: .
CDR3 protein: CATSLRANTGELFF
CDR3 DNA: TGTGCCACCTCTTTGAGGGCGAACACCGGGGAGCTGTTTTTT

clone size: .
J gene: TRBJ2-7
V gene: TRBV7-7
D gene: .
CDR3 protein: CASSRSEFPGESPYEQYF
CDR3 DNA: TGTGCTAGCAGCAGAAGTGAATTCCCGGGAGAAAGTCCCTACGAGCAGTACTTC

clone size: .
J gene: TRBJ1-1
V gene: TRBV10-3
D gene: TRBD1
CDR3 protein: CAISAARGQDAFF
CDR3 DNA: TGTGCCATCAGTGCCGCCAGGGGACAGGATGCTTTCTTT

clone size: .
J gene: TRBJ1-3
V gene: TRBV28
D gene: .
CDR3 protein: CAGADHGYSGNTIYF
CDR3 DNA: TGTGCCGGAGCGGACCACGGCTACTCTGGAAACACCATATATTTT

clone size: .
J gene: TRBJ1-5
V gene: TRBV10-1
D gene: .
CDR3 protein: CASSEALSGPQHF
CDR3 DNA: TGCGCCAGCAGTGAGGCCCTCAGCGGGCCCCAGCATTTT

clone size: .
J gene: TRBJ2-3
V gene: TRBV10-3
D gene: .
CDR3 protein: CAITPLASSTDTQYF
CDR3 DNA: TGTGCCATCACCCCCCTAGCGTCTAGCACAGATACGCAGTATTTT

clone size: .
J gene: TRBJ2-2
V gene: TRBV27
D gene: .
CDR3 protein: CASSYTGELFF
CDR3 DNA: TGTGCCAGTTCTTACACCGGGGAGCTGTTTTTT

clone size: .
J gene: TRBJ2-3
V gene: TRBV30
D gene: TRBD2
CDR3 protein: CAWSGQAGGPYPTDTQYF
CDR3 DNA: TGTGCCTGGAGTGGCCAAGCGGGAGGGCCTTATCCCACAGATACGCAGTATTTT

clone size: .
J gene: TRBJ1-5
V gene: TRBV30
D gene: TRBD1
CDR3 protein: CAWSGQGSQPQHF
CDR3 DNA: TGTGCCTGGAGTGGACAGGGGAGTCAGCCCCAGCATTTT

clone size: .
J gene: TRBJ2-7
V gene: TRBV2
D gene: .
CDR3 protein: CASSEDRVAYEQYF
CDR3 DNA: TGTGCCAGCAGTGAAGACAGGGTGGCCTACGAGCAGTACTTC

clone size: few
J gene: TRBJ1-5
V gene: TRBV30
D gene: .
CDR3 protein: CAWSHSLNQPQHF
CDR3 DNA: TGTGCCTGGAGTCACAGCCTCAATCAGCCCCAGCATTTT

clone size: .
J gene: TRBJ2-5
V gene: TRBV24-1
D gene: .
CDR3 protein: CATSDRKKGVQETQYF
CDR3 DNA: TGTGCCACCAGTGATCGGAAGAAAGGGGTCCAAGAGACCCAGTACTTC

clone size: .
J gene: TRBJ1-4
V gene: TRBV6-5
D gene: .
CDR3 protein: CASRRQEEKLFF
CDR3 DNA: TGTGCCAGCCGAAGACAGGAGGAAAAACTGTTTTTT

clone size: .
J gene: TRBJ2-5
V gene: TRBV24-1
D gene: TRBD2
CDR3 protein: CATSDSGLAGQQETQYF
CDR3 DNA: TGTGCCACCAGTGACTCCGGACTAGCGGGACAACAGGAGACCCAGTACTTC

clone size: .
J gene: TRBJ2-5
V gene: TRBV7-9
D gene: TRBD2
CDR3 protein: CASSFGGTPVGETQYF
CDR3 DNA: TGTGCCAGCAGCTTCGGGGGGACTCCCGTGGGGGAGACCCAGTACTTC

clone size: .
J gene: TRBJ1-6
V gene: TRBV5-1
D gene: .
CDR3 protein: CASSLMGGSYNSPLHF
CDR3 DNA: TGCGCCAGCAGCTTGATGGGGGGCTCCTATAATTCACCCCTCCACTTT

clone size: once
J gene: TRBJ2-3
V gene: TRBV5-1
D gene: .
CDR3 protein: CASSLGAGADTQYF
CDR3 DNA: TGCGCCAGCAGCTTGGGCGCAGGGGCAGATACGCAGTATTTT

clone size: few
J gene: TRBJ2-1
V gene: TRBV4-2
D gene: TRBD2
CDR3 protein: CASSAAGTSGVAYNEQFF
CDR3 DNA: TGTGCCAGCAGCGCAGCCGGGACTAGCGGGGTTGCCTACAATGAGCAGTTCTTC

clone size: .
J gene: TRBJ1-5
V gene: TRBV28
D gene: TRBD1
CDR3 protein: CASRPRTGNQPQHF
CDR3 DNA: TGTGCCAGCAGACCGAGGACAGGGAACCAGCCCCAGCATTTT

clone size: .
J gene: TRBJ2-6
V gene: TRBV11-2
D gene: TRBD1
CDR3 protein: CASSIMTGAGANVLTF
CDR3 DNA: TGTGCCAGCAGCATAATGACAGGGGCTGGGGCCAACGTCCTGACTTTC

clone size: .
J gene: TRBJ1-1
V gene: TRBV5-1
D gene: .
CDR3 protein: CASSLAGQGNTEAFF
CDR3 DNA: TGCGCCAGCAGCTTGGCCGGTCAGGGGAACACTGAAGCTTTCTTT

clone size: .
J gene: TRBJ2-5
V gene: TRBV29-1
D gene: .
CDR3 protein: CSVTAGTSQETQYF
CDR3 DNA: TGCAGCGTCACTGCCGGGACAAGTCAAGAGACCCAGTACTTC

clone size: .
J gene: TRBJ2-5
V gene: TRBV5-1
D gene: TRBD1
CDR3 protein: CASSPGQGKPETQYF
CDR3 DNA: TGCGCCAGCAGCCCGGGACAGGGGAAACCAGAGACCCAGTACTTC

clone size: many
J gene: TRBJ2-1
V gene: TRBV10-1
D gene: TRBD2
CDR3 protein: CASRLSGGWYNEQFF
CDR3 DNA: TGCGCCAGCAGGCTTAGCGGGGGGTGGTACAATGAGCAGTTCTTC

clone size: .
J gene: TRBJ2-3
V gene: TRBV2
D gene: TRBD2
CDR3 protein: CASIQASGAQGTQYF
CDR3 DNA: TGTGCCAGCATTCAGGCTAGCGGGGCTCAGGGTACGCAGTATTTT

clone size: .
J gene: TRBJ2-1
V gene: TRBV7-3
D gene: TRBD1
CDR3 protein: CASSLTAGTGDEQFF
CDR3 DNA: TGTGCCAGCAGCTTAACGGCAGGGACAGGCGATGAGCAGTTCTTC

clone size: .
J gene: TRBJ1-3
V gene: TRBV18
D gene: TRBD1
CDR3 protein: CASSPDRVGNTIYF
CDR3 DNA: TGTGCCAGCTCCCCCGACAGGGTCGGAAACACCATATATTTT

clone size: .
J gene: TRBJ2-6
V gene: TRBV11-1
D gene: .
CDR3 protein: CASSPRVVSGANVLTF
CDR3 DNA: TGTGCCAGCAGCCCTCGAGTGGTTTCTGGGGCCAACGTCCTGACTTTC

clone size: .
J gene: TRBJ1-5
V gene: TRBV19
D gene: .
CDR3 protein: CASSTPGLGNQPQHF
CDR3 DNA: TGTGCCAGTAGTACGCCAGGGTTGGGCAATCAGCCCCAGCATTTT

clone size: .
J gene: TRBJ1-6
V gene: TRBV7-8
D gene: .
CDR3 protein: CASSLAPSGSPLHF
CDR3 DNA: TGTGCCAGCAGCTTAGCCCCGTCCGGTTCACCCCTCCACTTT

clone size: .
J gene: TRBJ1-4
V gene: TRBV28
D gene: TRBD1
CDR3 protein: CASSLGTVNEKLFF
CDR3 DNA: TGTGCCAGCAGTCTCGGGACAGTTAATGAAAAACTGTTTTTT

clone size: .
J gene: TRBJ2-1
V gene: TRBV5-4
D gene: TRBD2
CDR3 protein: CASSLGGGRTNEQFF
CDR3 DNA: TGTGCCAGCAGCTTGGGCGGGGGTCGGACCAATGAGCAGTTCTTC

clone size: .
J gene: TRBJ1-2
V gene: TRBV15
D gene: .
CDR3 protein: CATSRDLGSLNYGYTF
CDR3 DNA: TGTGCCACCAGCAGAGATCTGGGCAGCCTCAACTATGGCTACACCTTC

clone size: .
J gene: TRBJ1-5
V gene: TRBV6-2/TRBV6-3
D gene: TRBD1
CDR3 protein: CASSYHPGGTHSNQPQHF
CDR3 DNA: TGTGCCAGCAGTTATCACCCAGGGGGCACCCATAGCAATCAGCCCCAGCATTTT

clone size: .
J gene: TRBJ1-2
V gene: TRBV5-1
D gene: .
CDR3 protein: CASSLAGAQGAYGYTF
CDR3 DNA: TGCGCCAGCAGCTTGGCCGGAGCACAGGGAGCCTATGGCTACACCTTC

clone size: .
J gene: TRBJ2-5
V gene: TRBV4-1
D gene: TRBD2
CDR3 protein: CASSQDGTSGGVQETQYF
CDR3 DNA: TGCGCCAGCAGCCAAGATGGGACTAGCGGGGGGGTCCAAGAGACCCAGTACTTC

clone size: .
J gene: TRBJ2-2
V gene: TRBV29-1
D gene: TRBD2
CDR3 protein: CSVRGVLRELFF
CDR3 DNA: TGCAGCGTTCGGGGGGTGCTGAGGGAGCTGTTTTTT

clone size: .
J gene: TRBJ2-5
V gene: TRBV2
D gene: TRBD1
CDR3 protein: CASSAGTGVETQYF
CDR3 DNA: TGTGCCAGCAGTGCCGGGACAGGGGTTGAGACCCAGTACTTC